This TCR beta chain was sequenced in a study of brain T cells in children with intractable seizures. Pre-surgery treatment included at least one anti-epileptic drug. Sequencing used immunoSEQ multiplex PCR; TCRdb keeps in-frame clones, though not all of them. The sample has about 80,000 clones; about 90% are singletons. V was cut by 4 bases and J by 0 bases, with 15 bases left in between. The germline gives CDR1 SNHLY, CDR2 FYNNEI. The CDR3 is made up of 16 amino acids. V gene TRBV2 combines with J gene TRBJ1-1; tentative D call: TRBD1 (6 bases). The source is a girl aged 2 to 10 with Rasmussen encephalitis and intractable seizures. The sequencing used peripheral blood, collected at surgery. Here the CDR3 DNA reads TGTGCCAGCAGTGCGCAGGGGTTGAAGATGAACACTGAAGCTTTCTTT. Translation: CASSAQGLKMNTEAFF.